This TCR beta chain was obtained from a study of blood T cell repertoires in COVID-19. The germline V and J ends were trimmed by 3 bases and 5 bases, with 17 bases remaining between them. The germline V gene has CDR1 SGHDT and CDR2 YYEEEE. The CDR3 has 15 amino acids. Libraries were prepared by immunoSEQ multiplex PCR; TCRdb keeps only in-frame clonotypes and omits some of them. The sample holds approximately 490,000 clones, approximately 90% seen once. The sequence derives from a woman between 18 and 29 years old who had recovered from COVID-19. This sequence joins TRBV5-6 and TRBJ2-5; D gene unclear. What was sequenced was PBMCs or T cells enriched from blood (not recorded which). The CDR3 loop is CASSWRTTGRETQYF. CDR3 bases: TGTGCCAGCAGCTGGAGAACGACTGGCCGGGAGACCCAGTACTTC.